This T cell receptor (beta chain) stems from a study of blood T cell repertoires in COVID-19. Looking at the study overall: Sources were T cells, B-cell-depleted T cells, or PBMCs; the material itself was cDNA or gDNA.

Here immunoSEQ multiplex PCR was the method, and the copy in TCRdb shows in-frame clones only, minus some. This table holds around 180,000 clones, 80% to 90% found once. The sequencing sample was made of peripheral blood. This receptor was obtained from a woman aged 80 or older with COVID-19, enrolled during active disease.

The CDR3 protein is CASSWDRGRHFF. The CDR3 nucleotides are TGTGCCAGCAGTTGGGACAGGGGCCGGCATTTCTTT. The chain recombines TRBV7-9 with TRBJ1-1; 10 positions agree with TRBD1. The CDR3 is made up of 12 amino acids. The junction had 8 bases not matched to a gene; V was cut back by 6 bases and J by 13 bases. From germline, CDR1 is SEHNR and CDR2 FQNEAQ (reference sequence).